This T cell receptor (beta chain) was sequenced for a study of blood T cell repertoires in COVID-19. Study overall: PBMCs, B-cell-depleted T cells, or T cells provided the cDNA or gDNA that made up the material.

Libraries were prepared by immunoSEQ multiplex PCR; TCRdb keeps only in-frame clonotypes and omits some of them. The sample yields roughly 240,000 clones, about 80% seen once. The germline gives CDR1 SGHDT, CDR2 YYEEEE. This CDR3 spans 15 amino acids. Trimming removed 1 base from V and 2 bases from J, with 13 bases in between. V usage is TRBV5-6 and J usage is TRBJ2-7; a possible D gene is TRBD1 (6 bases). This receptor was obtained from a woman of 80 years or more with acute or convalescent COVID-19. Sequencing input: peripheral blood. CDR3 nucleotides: TGTGCCAGCAGCTTGAGGATCCAGGGGCCCTACGAGCAGTACTTC. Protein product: CASSLRIQGPYEQYF.